This T cell receptor (beta chain) was recovered during a study of blood T cell repertoires in COVID-19. Across the study: Specimens from acute and convalescent COVID-19 originated in the United States, Italy and Spain. Sources were T cells, B-cell-depleted T cells, or PBMCs; the material itself was cDNA or gDNA.

In its sample, this clone was seen once. Trimming removed 5 bases from V and 7 bases from J, with 15 bases in between. The CDR3 totals 14 residues. The germline CDR1 and CDR2 sequences are SGHTA and FQGNSA. Per the original data handling: Reference gene primer amplification gave nucleated cell count estimates. The table came from immunoSEQ multiplex PCR; TCRdb's copy has only in-frame clones and leaves some out. V, J and clone size reflect that table, while D and trimming were determined from the DNA. The sample yields 140,000 or so clones, 70% to 85% seen once. V usage is TRBV7-2 and J usage is TRBJ1-5, with D possibly being TRBD1 (5 bases). The sample taken for sequencing was peripheral blood. The clonotype comes from a woman aged 80 or older with acute or convalescent COVID-19. CDR3 sequence (DNA): TGTGCCAGCAGCCCCCGGGGGGGGTACCAGCCCCAGCATTTT. Translation gives CASSPRGGYQPQHF.